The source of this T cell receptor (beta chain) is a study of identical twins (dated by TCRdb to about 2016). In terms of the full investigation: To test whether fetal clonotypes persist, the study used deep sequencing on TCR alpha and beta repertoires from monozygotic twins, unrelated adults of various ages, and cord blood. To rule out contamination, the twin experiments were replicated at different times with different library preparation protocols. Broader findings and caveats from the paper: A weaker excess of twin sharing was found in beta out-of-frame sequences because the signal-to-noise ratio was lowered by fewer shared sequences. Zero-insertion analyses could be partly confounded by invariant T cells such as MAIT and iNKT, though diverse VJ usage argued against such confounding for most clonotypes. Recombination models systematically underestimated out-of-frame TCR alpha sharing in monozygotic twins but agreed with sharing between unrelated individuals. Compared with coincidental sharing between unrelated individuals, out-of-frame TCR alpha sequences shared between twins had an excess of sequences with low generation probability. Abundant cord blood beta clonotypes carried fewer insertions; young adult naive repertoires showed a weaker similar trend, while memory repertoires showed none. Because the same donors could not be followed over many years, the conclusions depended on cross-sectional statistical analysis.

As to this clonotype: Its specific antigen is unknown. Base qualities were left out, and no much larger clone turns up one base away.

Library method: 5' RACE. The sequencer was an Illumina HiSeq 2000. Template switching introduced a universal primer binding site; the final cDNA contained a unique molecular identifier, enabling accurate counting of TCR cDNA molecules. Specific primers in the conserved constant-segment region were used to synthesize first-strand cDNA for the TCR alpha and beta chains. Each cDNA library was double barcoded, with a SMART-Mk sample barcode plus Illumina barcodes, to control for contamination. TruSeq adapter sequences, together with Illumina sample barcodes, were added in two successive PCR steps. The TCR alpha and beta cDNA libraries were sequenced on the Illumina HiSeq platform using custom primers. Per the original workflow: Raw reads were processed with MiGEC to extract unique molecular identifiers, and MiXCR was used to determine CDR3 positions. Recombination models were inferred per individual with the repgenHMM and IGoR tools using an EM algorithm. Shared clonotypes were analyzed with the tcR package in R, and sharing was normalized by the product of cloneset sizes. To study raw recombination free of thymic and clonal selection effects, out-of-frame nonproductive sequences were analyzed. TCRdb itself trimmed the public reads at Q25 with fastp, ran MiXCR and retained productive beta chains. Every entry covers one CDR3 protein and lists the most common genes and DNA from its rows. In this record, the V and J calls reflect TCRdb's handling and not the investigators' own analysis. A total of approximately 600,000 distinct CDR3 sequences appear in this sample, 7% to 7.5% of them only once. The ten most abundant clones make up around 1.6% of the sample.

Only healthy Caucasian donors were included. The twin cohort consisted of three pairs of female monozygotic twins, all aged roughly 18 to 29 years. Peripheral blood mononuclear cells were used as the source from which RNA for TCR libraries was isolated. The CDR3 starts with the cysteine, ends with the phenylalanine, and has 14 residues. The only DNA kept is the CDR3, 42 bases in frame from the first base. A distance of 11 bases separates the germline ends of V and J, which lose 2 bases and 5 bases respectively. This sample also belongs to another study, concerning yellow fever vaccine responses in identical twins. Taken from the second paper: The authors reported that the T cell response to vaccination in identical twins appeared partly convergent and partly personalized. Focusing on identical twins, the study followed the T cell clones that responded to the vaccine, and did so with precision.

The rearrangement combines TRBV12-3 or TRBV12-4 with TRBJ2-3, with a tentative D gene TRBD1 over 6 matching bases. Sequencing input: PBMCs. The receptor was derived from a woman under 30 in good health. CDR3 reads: CASSLRRGVDTQYF. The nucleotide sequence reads TGTGCCAGCAGTTTACGCAGGGGTGTAGATACGCAGTATTTT.